One TCR beta chain is described in this entry. Its antigen is undetermined. The J segment lost 7 bases and the V segment lost 0 bases, leaving 2 bases of the junction unmatched. Germline assignment: CDR1 GTSNPN and CDR2 SVGIG (reference sequence). There are 14 residues in the CDR3. Quantitative 5'-RACE was performed with molecular barcodes, and it yielded the TCR beta libraries. TCRdb fed the 5' RACE reads into MiXCR, producing one record per CDR3 protein. The table shows around 450,000 distinct CDR3 sequences, with roughly 26% occurring only once. This sample is part of a study of CD8 T cells in ankylosing spondylitis. Overall study results and limits: Existing reports had already noted some motif variants in reactive arthritis synovial fluid and blood. Ankylosing spondylitis blood seemed to carry a telltale TCR beta motif made of eight highly homologous variants. Disease-linked clones reportedly showed significant enrichment in matched ankylosing spondylitis synovial fluid.

The receptor comes from a male donor with ankylosing spondylitis. Material: blood, either unsorted or a sorted T cell fraction (not recorded which). V is TRBV30 and J is TRBJ2-1; 11 bases map to TRBD2. CDR3 DNA sequence: TGTGCCTGGAGTGTACTAGCGGGAGATAATGAGCAGTTCTTC. Its translation is CAWSVLAGDNEQFF.